The present T cell receptor beta chain was sequenced within a study of cytomegalovirus exposure and HLA in healthy donors. The primer mix had 60 Vbeta and 13 Jbeta primers. Measured with immunoSEQ multiplex PCR; TCRdb has only the in-frame clones, and not every one. The data show about 95,000 clones, around 79% seen once. Losses at the gene ends were 9 bases for V and 0 bases for J; bases not matched to a gene: 8. The CDR3 has 15 amino acids. Looked up from germline, CDR1 is LNHNV and CDR2 is YYDKDF (reference sequence). This rearrangement joins TRBV15 to TRBJ1-1; 9 bases map to TRBD1. The material sequenced was PBMCs. This receptor was taken from a woman aged 35 to 49 in good health and CMV-seronegative. The CDR3 region is CATKNRGLMNTEAFF. The CDR3 DNA sequence: TGTGCCACAAAAAACAGGGGGCTCATGAACACTGAAGCTTTCTTT.